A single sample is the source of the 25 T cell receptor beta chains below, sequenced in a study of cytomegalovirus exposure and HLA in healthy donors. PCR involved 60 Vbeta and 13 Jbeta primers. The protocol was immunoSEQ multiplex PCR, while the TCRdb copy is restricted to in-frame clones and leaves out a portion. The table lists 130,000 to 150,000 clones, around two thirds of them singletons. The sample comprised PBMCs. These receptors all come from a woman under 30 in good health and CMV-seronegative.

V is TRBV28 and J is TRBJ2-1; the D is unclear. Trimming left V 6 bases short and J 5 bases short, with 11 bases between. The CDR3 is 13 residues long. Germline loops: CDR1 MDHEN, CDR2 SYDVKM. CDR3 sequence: CASRVTANNEQFF. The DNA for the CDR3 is TGTGCCAGCAGGGTTACAGCCAACAATGAGCAGTTCTTC.

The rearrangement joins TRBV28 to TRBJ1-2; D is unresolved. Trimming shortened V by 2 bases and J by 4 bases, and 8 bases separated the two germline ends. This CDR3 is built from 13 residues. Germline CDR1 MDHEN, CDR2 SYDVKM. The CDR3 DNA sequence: TGTGCCAGCAGTTTAGACTTCCTCTATGGCTACACCTTC. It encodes CASSLDFLYGYTF.

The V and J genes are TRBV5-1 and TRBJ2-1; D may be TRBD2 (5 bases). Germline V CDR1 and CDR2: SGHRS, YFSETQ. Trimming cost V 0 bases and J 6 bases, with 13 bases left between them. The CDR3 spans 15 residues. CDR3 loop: CASSLARASGNEQFF. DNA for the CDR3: TGCGCCAGCAGCTTGGCGAGGGCCTCAGGCAATGAGCAGTTCTTC.

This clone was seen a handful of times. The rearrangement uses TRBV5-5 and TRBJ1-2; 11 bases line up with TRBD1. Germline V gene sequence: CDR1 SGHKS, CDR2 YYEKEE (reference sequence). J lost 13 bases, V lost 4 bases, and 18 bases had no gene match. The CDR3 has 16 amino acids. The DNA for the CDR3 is TGTGCCAGCAGCCTACAGATAGGACAGGGGGCTTTTATGGGCACCTTC. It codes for CASSLQIGQGAFMGTF.

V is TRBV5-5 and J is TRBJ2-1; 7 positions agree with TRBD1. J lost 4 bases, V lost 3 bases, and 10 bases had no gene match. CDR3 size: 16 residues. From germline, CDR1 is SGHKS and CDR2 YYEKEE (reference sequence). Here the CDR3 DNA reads TGTGCCAGCAGCTCCGCCTCCGGGACAGCGTACAATGAGCAGTTCTTC. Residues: CASSSASGTAYNEQFF.

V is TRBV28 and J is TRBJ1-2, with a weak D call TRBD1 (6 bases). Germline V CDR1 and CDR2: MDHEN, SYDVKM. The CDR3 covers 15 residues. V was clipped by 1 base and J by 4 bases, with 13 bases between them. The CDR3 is CASSLYRDTIYGYTF. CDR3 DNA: TGTGCCAGCAGTTTATACCGGGACACTATCTATGGCTACACCTTC.

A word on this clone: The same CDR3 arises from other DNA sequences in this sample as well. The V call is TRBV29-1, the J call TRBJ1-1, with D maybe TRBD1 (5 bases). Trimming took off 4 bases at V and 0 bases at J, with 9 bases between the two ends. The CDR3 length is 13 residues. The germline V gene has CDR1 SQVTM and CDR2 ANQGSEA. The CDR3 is CSVGGRMNTEAFF. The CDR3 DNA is TGCAGCGTTGGGGGCAGGATGAACACTGAAGCTTTCTTT.

CDR3 loop: CASSLTLEAGNTIYF. In DNA form, the CDR3 reads TGTGCCAGCTCTCTAACCCTAGAGGCTGGAAACACCATATATTTT. The chain couples TRBV7-9 to TRBJ1-3, with D unclear. This CDR3 contains 15 residues. Germline CDR1 and CDR2: SEHNR and FQNEAQ (reference sequence). V lost 8 bases and J 2 bases, leaving 16 bases between the germline ends.

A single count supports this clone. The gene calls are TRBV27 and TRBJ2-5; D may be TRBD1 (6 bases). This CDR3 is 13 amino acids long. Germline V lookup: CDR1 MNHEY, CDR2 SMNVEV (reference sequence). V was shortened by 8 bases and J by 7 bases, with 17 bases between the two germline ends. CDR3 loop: CASQIGQKGTQYF. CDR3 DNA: TGTGCCAGCCAAATTGGACAGAAGGGGACCCAGTACTTC.

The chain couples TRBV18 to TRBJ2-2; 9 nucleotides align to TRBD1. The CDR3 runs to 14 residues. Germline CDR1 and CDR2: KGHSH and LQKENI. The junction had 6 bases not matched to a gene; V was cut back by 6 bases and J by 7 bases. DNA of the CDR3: TGTGCCAGCTCCCCCGGGACAGGGATCGGGGAGCTGTTTTTT. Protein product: CASSPGTGIGELFF. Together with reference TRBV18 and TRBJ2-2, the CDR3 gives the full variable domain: NAGVMQNPRHLVRRRGQEARLRCSPMKGHSHVYWYRQLPEEGLKFMVYLQKENIIDESGMPKERFSAEFPKEGPSILRIQQVVRGDSAAYFCASSPGTGIGELFFGEGSRLTVL.

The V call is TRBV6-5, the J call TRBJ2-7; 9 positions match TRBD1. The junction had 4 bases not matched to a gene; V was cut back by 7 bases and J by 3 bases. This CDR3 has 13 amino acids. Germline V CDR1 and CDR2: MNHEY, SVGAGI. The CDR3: CASTGQGYYEQYF. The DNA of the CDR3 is TGTGCCAGCACCGGACAGGGGTACTACGAGCAGTACTTC.

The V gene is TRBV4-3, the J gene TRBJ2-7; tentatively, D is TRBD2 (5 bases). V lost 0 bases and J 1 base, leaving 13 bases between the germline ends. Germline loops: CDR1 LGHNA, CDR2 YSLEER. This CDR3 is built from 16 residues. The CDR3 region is CASSQDFPGGSYEQYF. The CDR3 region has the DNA TGCGCCAGCAGCCAAGATTTCCCAGGCGGGTCCTACGAGCAGTACTTC.

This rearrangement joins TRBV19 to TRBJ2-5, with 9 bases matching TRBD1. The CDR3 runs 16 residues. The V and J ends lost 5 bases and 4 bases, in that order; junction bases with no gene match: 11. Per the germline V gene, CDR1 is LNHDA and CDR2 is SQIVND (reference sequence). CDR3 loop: CASSSPRTGDAETQYF. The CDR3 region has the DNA TGTGCCAGTAGTTCTCCCCGGACAGGGGACGCAGAGACCCAGTACTTC.

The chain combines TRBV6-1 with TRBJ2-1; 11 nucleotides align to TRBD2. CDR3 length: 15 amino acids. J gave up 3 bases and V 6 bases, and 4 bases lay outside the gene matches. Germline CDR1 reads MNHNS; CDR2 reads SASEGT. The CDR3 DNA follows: TGTGCCAGCAGCGCCGGGACTAGCGGCTACAATGAGCAGTTCTTC. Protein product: CASSAGTSGYNEQFF.

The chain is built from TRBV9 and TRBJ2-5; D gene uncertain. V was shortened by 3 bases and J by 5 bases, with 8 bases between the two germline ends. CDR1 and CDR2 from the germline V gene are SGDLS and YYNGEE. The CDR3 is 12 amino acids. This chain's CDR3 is CASSAHEETQYF. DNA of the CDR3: TGTGCCAGCAGCGCCCATGAGGAGACCCAGTACTTC.

CDR3 residues: CASSGLRAGGGKTQYF. The CDR3 DNA reads as TGTGCCAGCAGTGGCCTACGGGCAGGGGGCGGGAAGACCCAGTACTTC. The chain links TRBV25-1 to TRBJ2-5, with 8 bases matching TRBD1. This CDR3 comprises 16 residues. The germline V gene encodes CDR1 MGHDK and CDR2 SYGVNS. Trimming took 4 bases from V and 6 from J; bases not matched to a gene: 13.

The CDR3 DNA follows: TGTGCTAGTGGTTTGGCTTGGACTAGCGGGGGTGACAATGAGCAGTTCTTC. Translating it yields CASGLAWTSGGDNEQFF. V usage is TRBV12-5 and J usage is TRBJ2-1; 13 bases are shared with TRBD2. This CDR3 has 17 amino acids. With V trimmed by 1 base and J by 5 bases, 5 bases remained unmatched. CDR1 LGHNT and CDR2 FRNRAP come from the germline V gene.

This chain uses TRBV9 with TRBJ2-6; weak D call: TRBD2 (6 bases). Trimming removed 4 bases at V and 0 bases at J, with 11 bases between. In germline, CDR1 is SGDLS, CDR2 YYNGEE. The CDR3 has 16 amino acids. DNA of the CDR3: TGTGCCAGCAGCAAGGGGACTTCCTCTGGGGCCAACGTCCTGACTTTC. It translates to CASSKGTSSGANVLTF. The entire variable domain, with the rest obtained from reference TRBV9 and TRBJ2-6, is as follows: DSGVTQTPKHLITATGQRVTLRCSPRSGDLSVYWYQQSLDQGLQFLIQYYNGEERAKGNILERFSAQQFPDLHSELNLSSLELGDSALYFCASSKGTSSGANVLTFGAGSRLTVL.

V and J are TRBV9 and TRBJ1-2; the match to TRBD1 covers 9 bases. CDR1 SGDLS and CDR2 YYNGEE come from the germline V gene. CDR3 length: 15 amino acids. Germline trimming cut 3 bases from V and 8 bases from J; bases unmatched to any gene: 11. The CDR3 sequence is CASSALGTGYGGYTF. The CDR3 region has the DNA TGTGCCAGCAGCGCGCTAGGGACAGGGTACGGGGGCTACACCTTC. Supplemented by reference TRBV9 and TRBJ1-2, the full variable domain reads DSGVTQTPKHLITATGQRVTLRCSPRSGDLSVYWYQQSLDQGLQFLIQYYNGEERAKGNILERFSAQQFPDLHSELNLSSLELGDSALYFCASSALGTGYGGYTFGSGTRLTVV.

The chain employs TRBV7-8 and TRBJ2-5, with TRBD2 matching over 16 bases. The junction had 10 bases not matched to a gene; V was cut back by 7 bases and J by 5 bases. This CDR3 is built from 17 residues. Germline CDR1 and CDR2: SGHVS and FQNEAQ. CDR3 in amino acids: CASTRPGLAGGQETQYF. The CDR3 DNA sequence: TGTGCCAGCACCCGACCGGGACTAGCGGGGGGGCAGGAGACCCAGTACTTC.

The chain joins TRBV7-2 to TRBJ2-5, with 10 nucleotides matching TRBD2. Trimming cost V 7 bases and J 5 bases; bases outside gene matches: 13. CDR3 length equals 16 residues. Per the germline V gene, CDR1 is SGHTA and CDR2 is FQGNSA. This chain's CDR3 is CASTRAGGPRGETQYF. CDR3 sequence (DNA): TGTGCCAGCACCAGAGCGGGGGGGCCTCGAGGTGAGACCCAGTACTTC.

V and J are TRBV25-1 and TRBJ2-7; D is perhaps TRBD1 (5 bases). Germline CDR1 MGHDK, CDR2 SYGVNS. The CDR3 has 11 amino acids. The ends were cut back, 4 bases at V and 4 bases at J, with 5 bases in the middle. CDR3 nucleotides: TGTGCCAGCAGTGCAGGGTACGAGCAGTACGTC. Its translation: CASSAGYEQYV.

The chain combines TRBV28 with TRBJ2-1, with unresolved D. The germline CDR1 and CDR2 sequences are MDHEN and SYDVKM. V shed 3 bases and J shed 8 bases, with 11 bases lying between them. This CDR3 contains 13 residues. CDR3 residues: CASSFNPNYEQFF. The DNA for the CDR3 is TGTGCCAGCAGTTTTAATCCCAACTATGAGCAGTTCTTC. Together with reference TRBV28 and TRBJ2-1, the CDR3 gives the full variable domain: DVKVTQSSRYLVKRTGEKVFLECVQDMDHENMFWYRQDPGLGLRLIYFSYDVKMKEKGDIPEGYSVSREKKERFSLILESASTNQTSMYLCASSFNPNYEQFFGPGTRLTVL.

The CDR3 coding sequence is TGCGCCAGCAGCTTGGATCTACCGACTAGTCGGGATGAGCAGTTCTTC. Translation gives CASSLDLPTSRDEQFF. The rearrangement uses TRBV5-1 and TRBJ2-1; maybe TRBD2 (6 bases). CDR1 is SGHRS, CDR2 YFSETQ, per germline. With 0 bases removed from V and 8 bases from J, the gap between germline ends came to 18 bases. CDR3 length equals 16 residues.

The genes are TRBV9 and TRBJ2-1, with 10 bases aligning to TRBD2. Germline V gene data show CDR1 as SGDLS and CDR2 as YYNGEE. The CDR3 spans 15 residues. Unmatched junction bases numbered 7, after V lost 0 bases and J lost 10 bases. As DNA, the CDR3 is TGTGCCAGCAGCGTAGGAAAGCGGGGGGGTCACGAGCAGTTCTTC. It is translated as CASSVGKRGGHEQFF.